This T cell receptor (beta chain) emerged from a study of cytomegalovirus exposure and HLA in healthy donors. Researchers ran the PCR with 60 Vbeta and 13 Jbeta primers. TCRdb's copy holds only in-frame clones and misses some; the assay was immunoSEQ multiplex PCR. The profile covers roughly 120,000 clones, with more than 70% appearing a single time and 0.2% to 0.3% taken by the ten largest. The CDR3 has 14 residues. The V gene's germline CDR1 is SGHAT and CDR2 FQNNGV. The V end lost 1 base, the J end lost 7 bases, and 14 bases lay between the germline ends. J is TRBJ2-7 and V is TRBV11-2; TRBD1 might be the D (6 bases). The sequencing sample was made of PBMCs. The source of this sequence is a man over 45 in good health and CMV-seronegative. The CDR3 sequence: CASSLGQGTTEQYF. CDR3 nucleotides: TGTGCCAGCAGCTTAGGGCAGGGGACAACGGAGCAGTACTTC.